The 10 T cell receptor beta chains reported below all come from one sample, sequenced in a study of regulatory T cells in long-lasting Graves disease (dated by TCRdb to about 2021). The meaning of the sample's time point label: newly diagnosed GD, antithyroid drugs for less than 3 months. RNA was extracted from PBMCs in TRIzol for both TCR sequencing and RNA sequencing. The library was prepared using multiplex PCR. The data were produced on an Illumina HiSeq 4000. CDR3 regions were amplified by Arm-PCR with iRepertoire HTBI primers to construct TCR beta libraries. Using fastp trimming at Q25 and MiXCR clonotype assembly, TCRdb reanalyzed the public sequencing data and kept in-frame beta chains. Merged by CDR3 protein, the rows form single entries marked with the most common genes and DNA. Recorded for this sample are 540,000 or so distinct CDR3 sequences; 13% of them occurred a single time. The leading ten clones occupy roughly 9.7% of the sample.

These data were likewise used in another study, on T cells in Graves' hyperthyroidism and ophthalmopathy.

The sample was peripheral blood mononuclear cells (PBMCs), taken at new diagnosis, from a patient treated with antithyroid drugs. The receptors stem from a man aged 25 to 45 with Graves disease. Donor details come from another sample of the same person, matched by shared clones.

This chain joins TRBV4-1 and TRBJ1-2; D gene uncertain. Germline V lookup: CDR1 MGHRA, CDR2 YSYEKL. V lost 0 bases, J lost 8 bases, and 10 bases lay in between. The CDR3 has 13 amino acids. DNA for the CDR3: TGCGCCAGCAGCCAAGAATCGGGGTTCGGCTACACCTTC. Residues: CASSQESGFGYTF.

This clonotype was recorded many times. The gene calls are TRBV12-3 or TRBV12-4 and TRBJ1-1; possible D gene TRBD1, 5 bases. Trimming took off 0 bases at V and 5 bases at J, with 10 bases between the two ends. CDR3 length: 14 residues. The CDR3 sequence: CASSLAEGKTEAFF. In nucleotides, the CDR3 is TGTGCCAGCAGTTTAGCGGAGGGGAAAACTGAAGCTTTCTTT.

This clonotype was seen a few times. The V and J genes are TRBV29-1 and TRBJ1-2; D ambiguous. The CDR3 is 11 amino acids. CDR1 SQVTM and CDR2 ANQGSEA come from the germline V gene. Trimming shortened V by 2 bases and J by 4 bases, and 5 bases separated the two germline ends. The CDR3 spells CSVEPGYGYTF. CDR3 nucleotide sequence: TGCAGCGTTGAACCAGGCTATGGCTACACCTTC.

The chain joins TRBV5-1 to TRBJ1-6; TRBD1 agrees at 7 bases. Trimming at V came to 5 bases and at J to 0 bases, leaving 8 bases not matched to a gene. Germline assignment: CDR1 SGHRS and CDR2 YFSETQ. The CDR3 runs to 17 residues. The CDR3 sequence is CASRPGQMSSYNSPLHF. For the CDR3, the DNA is TGCGCCAGCAGACCGGGACAGATGAGCTCCTATAATTCACCCCTCCACTTT.

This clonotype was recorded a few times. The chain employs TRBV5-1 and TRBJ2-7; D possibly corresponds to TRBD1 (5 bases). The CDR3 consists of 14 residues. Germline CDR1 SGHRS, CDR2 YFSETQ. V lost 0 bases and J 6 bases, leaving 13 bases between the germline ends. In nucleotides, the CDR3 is TGCGCCAGCAGCTTGGGACCCCCTAGGGGCGAGCAGTACTTC. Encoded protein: CASSLGPPRGEQYF.

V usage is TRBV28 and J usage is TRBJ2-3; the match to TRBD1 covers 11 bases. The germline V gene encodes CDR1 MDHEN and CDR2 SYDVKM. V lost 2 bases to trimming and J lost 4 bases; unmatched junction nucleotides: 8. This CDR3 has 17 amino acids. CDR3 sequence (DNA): TGTGCCAGCAGTTTAAACCGAGGGACAGGGGGTCCAGATACGCAGTATTTT. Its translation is CASSLNRGTGGPDTQYF.

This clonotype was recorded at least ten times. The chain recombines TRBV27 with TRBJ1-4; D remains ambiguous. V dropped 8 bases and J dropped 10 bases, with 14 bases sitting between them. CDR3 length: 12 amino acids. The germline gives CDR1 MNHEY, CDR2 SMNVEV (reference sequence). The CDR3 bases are TGTGCCAGCCGGCCCCTCAGTGGAAAACTGTTTTTT. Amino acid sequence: CASRPLSGKLFF.

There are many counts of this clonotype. Here the CDR3 reads CASSFLRGGSTDTQYF. The CDR3 nucleotides are TGTGCCAGCAGTTTCCTTAGGGGAGGGAGCACAGATACGCAGTATTTT. The chain recombines TRBV28 with TRBJ2-3; 7 nucleotides align to TRBD2. This CDR3 comprises 16 residues. Per the germline V gene, CDR1 is MDHEN and CDR2 is SYDVKM. The ends lost 3 bases at V and 0 bases at J; junction bases unmatched: 6.

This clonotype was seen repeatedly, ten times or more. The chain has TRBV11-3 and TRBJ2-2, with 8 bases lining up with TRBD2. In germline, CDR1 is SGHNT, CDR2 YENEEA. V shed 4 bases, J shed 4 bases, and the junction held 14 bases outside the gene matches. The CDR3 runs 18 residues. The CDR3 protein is CASSSIGGTSGATGELFF. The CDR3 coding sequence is TGTGCCAGCAGCTCGATCGGGGGAACTAGCGGTGCCACCGGGGAGCTGTTTTTT.

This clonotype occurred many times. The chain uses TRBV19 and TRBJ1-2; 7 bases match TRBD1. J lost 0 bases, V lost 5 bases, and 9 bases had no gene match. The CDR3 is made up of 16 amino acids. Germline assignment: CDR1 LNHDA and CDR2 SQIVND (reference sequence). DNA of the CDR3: TGTGCCAGTAGTGCCCAACGGGACAGACCTAACTATGGCTACACCTTC. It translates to CASSAQRDRPNYGYTF.